The T cell receptor (beta chain) under discussion was sequenced for a study of T-cell reconstitution after alpha-beta-depleted transplantation in children. V dropped 7 bases and J dropped 0; count of bases not matched to a gene: 9. Germline CDR1 and CDR2: MNHEY and SVGEGT. CDR3 size: 16 residues. Unique molecular identifiers tagged the TCRbeta library. TCRdb re-called the PCR reads through MiXCR, storing one row per CDR3 protein. This sample yields some 500,000 distinct CDR3 sequences, of which around 20% are seen a single time; 3.3% belongs to the top ten. This chain connects TRBV6-2 or TRBV6-3 to TRBJ1-5, with 7 bases lining up with TRBD1. The TCR originated in a human donor who donated a stem cell graft to a child with acute lymphoblastic leukemia. The specimen comprised PBMCs from the stem cell graft donor, sampled from the stem cell graft. Here the CDR3 reads CASITPGQNSNQPQHF. CDR3 in DNA: TGTGCCAGCATCACCCCGGGACAGAATAGCAATCAGCCCCAGCATTTT.